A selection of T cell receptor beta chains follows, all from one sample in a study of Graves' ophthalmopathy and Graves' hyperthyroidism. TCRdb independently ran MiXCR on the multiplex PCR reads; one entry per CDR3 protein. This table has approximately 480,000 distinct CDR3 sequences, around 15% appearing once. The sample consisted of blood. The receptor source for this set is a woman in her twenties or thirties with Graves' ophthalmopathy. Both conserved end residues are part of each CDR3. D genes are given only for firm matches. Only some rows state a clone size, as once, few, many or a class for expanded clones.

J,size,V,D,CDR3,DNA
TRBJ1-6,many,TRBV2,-,CASSEESSYNSPLHF,TGTGCCAGCAGTGAGGAGAGCTCCTATAATTCACCCCTCCACTTT
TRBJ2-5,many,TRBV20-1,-,CSAFGLSTQGETQYF,TGCAGTGCTTTCGGTCTAAGCACCCAAGGAGAGACCCAGTACTTC
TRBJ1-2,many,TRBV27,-,CASSLGTPRRDYGYTF,TGTGCCAGCAGTTTAGGGACCCCAAGGAGGGACTATGGCTACACCTTC
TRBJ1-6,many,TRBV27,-,CASSLAGRYNSPLHF,TGTGCCAGCAGTCTGGCAGGGCGGTACAATTCACCCCTCCACTTT
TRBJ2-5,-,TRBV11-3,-,CASSLDDSQETQYF,TGTGCCAGCAGCTTAGATGACAGCCAAGAGACCCAGTACTTC
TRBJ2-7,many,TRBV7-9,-,CASSSGSAYEQYF,TGTGCCAGCAGCTCCGGCTCAGCCTACGAGCAGTACTTC
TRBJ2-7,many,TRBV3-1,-,CASSQGVEQYF,TGTGCCAGCAGCCAGGGGGTCGAGCAGTACTTC
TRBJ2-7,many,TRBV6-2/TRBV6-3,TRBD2,CASSSGTSGSYEQYF,TGTGCCAGCAGCTCCGGGACTAGCGGGAGTTACGAGCAGTACTTC
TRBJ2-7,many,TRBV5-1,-,CASRDGMDEQYF,TGCGCCAGCAGGGATGGTATGGACGAGCAGTACTTC
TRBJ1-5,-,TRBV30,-,CAWSVPEDSNQPQHF,TGTGCCTGGAGTGTACCTGAGGACAGCAATCAGCCCCAGCATTTT
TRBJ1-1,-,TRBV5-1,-,CASSQPTDMNTEAFF,TGCGCCAGCAGCCAGCCGACAGATATGAACACTGAAGCTTTCTTT
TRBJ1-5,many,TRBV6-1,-,CASTTRGTYSNQPQHF,TGTGCCAGCACTACGCGCGGGACCTATAGCAATCAGCCCCAGCATTTT
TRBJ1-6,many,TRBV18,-,CASSPSPAASPLHF,TGTGCCAGCTCACCTTCGCCAGCGGCTTCACCCCTCCACTTT
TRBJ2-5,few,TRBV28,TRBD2,CASSNSGSLETQYF,TGTGCCAGCAGTAATAGCGGGAGTCTGGAGACCCAGTACTTC
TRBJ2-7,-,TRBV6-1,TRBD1,CASGFRDRANYEQYF,TGTGCCAGCGGATTCCGGGACAGGGCAAATTACGAGCAGTACTTC
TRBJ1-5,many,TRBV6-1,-,CASSQDSAERKPQHF,TGTGCCAGCAGCCAAGACAGCGCCGAGCGGAAGCCCCAGCATTTT
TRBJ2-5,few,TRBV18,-,CASSPRGRTQYF,TGTGCCAGCTCACCACGGGGTAGGACCCAGTACTTC
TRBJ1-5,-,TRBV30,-,CAWSVARMDSGPQHF,TGTGCCTGGAGTGTGGCCCGCATGGATTCGGGGCCCCAGCATTTT
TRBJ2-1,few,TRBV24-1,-,CATSERAKSSYNEQFF,TGTGCCACCAGTGAACGGGCTAAGAGCTCCTACAATGAGCAGTTCTTC
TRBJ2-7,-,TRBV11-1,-,CASSLAMDEQYF,TGTGCCAGCAGCTTAGCGATGGACGAGCAGTACTTC
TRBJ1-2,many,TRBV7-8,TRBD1,CASSRTGESYGYTF,TGTGCCAGCAGCCGGACAGGGGAGAGCTATGGCTACACCTTC
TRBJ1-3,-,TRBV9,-,CASSVDLGISGNSIYF,TGTGCCAGCAGCGTAGATCTAGGGATCAGTGGAAACTCCATATATTTT
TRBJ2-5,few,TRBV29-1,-,CSVAEPQETQYF,TGCAGCGTTGCGGAGCCCCAAGAGACCCAGTACTTC
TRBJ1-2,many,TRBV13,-,CASSLGWRGNPGYTF,TGTGCCAGCAGCTTAGGCTGGAGAGGTAATCCTGGCTACACCTTC
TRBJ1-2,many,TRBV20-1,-,CSAPDEVFGYTF,TGCAGTGCCCCAGATGAGGTTTTTGGCTACACCTTC
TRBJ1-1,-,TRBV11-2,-,CASSLDHGRSTEAFF,TGTGCCAGCAGCTTAGATCATGGGCGGAGCACTGAAGCTTTCTTT
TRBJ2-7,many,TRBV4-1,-,CASSRRRVAESSYEQYF,TGCGCCAGCAGCCGCCGCCGGGTAGCGGAAAGCTCCTACGAGCAGTACTTC
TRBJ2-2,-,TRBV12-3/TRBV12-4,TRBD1,CASSRLGQWNSNTGELCF,TGTGCCAGCAGCAGATTGGGACAGTGGAATTCGAACACCGGGGAGCTGTGTTTT
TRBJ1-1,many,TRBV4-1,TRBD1,CASSHLTGMTEAFF,TGCGCCAGCAGCCACTTGACAGGGATGACTGAAGCTTTCTTT
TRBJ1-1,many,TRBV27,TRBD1,CASSPADRVIEAFF,TGTGCCAGCAGTCCGGCGGACAGGGTTATTGAAGCTTTCTTT
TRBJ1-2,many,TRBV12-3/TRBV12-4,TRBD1,CASSLKGTGYGYTF,TGTGCCAGCAGTTTAAAGGGGACAGGCTATGGCTACACCTTC
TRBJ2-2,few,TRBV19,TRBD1,CASSNNRGLVGELFF,TGTGCCAGTAGTAACAACAGGGGGCTCGTCGGGGAGCTGTTTTTT
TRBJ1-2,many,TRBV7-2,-,CASSLSLQDWGYTF,TGTGCCAGCAGCTTATCCCTACAGGATTGGGGCTACACCTTC
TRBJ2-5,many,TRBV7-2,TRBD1,CASRIGGLETQYF,TGTGCCAGCAGAATAGGGGGCTTAGAGACCCAGTACTTC
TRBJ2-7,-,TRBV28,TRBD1,CASRPGQGLYEQYF,TGTGCCAGCAGACCGGGACAGGGGTTATACGAGCAGTACTTC
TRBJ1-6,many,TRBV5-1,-,CASSLYGGQSSPLHF,TGCGCCAGCAGCTTGTACGGGGGGCAGAGTTCACCCCTCCACTTT
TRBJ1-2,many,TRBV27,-,CASSLIGQPENYGYTF,TGTGCCAGCAGTTTAATCGGACAGCCTGAAAACTATGGCTACACCTTC
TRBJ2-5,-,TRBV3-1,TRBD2,CASSPRLAGVLETQYF,TGTGCCAGCAGCCCCCGACTAGCGGGGGTTTTGGAGACCCAGTACTTC